Detailed here is one T cell receptor (beta chain). Its antigen is as yet unknown. TCRdb analysed the 5' RACE reads with MiXCR anew, one entry per CDR3 protein. The data show about 300,000 distinct CDR3 sequences, 4% seen once. The sample is drawn from a study of T cells after yellow fever vaccination. The germline gives CDR1 MGHDK, CDR2 SYGVNS. The length of the CDR3 is 12 residues. V lost 2 bases and J lost 3, with 4 bases in between. Study-level results: The secondary T-cell response peaked on day 5, not day 15, but was weaker.

The clonotype comes from a man between 18 and 35 years old who received the YFV17D yellow fever vaccine. The sample was PBMCs, taken 5 days after the yellow fever booster vaccination. The chain employs TRBV25-1 and TRBJ1-2, with D hard to call. The DNA of the CDR3 is TGTGCCAGCAGTGAACAGGACTATGGCTACACCTTC. Translation: CASSEQDYGYTF.